This TCR beta chain was sequenced in a study of CXCR3-negative and CXCR3-positive naive CD8 T cells. Overall study: Total TRB output reached about 150 million reads, about 1.5 +/- 0.3 million per library.

5' RACE that incorporated UMI labels was used to prepare the TRB cDNA libraries. After re-calling the 5' RACE reads, TCRdb lists one entry per CDR3 protein, DNA absent. The specimen's table records some 28,000 distinct CDR3 sequences. Notes on this clonotype: Its cognate antigen is unknown.

The CDR3 covers 14 residues. The V gene's germline CDR1 is PRHDT and CDR2 FYEKMQ (reference sequence). Study-wide findings and caveats: For naive cells, CXCR3-negative and CXCR3-positive subsets had similar TRBV-TRBJ usage; for memory cells, usage differed.

This receptor was taken from a human donor in good health. Some clones in this sample may be carry-over from other donors' samples. The sample comprised memory CD8+ T cells from blood. The chain carries TRBV13 and TRBJ1-1; TCRdb proposes TRBD1, but this gene call is untestable without DNA. The chain's CDR3 is CATLPKTGITEAFF.